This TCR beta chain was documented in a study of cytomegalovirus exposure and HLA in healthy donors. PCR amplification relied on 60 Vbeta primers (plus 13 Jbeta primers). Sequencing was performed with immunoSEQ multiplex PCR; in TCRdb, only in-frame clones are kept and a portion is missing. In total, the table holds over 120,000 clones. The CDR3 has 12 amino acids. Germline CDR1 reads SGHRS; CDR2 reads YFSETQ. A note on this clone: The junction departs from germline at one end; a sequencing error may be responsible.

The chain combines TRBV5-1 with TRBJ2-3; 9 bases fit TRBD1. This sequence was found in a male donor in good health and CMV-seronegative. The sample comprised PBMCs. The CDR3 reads CASRQGADTQYF. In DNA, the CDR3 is TGCGCCAGCAGACAGGGGGCAGACACGCAGTATTTT.